The 3 T cell receptor beta chains below come from one sample, sequenced in a study of CD8+ T cells in alopecia areata. Extracted RNA was reverse transcribed into cDNA, the sequencing template. Assay used: immunoSEQ multiplex PCR; TCRdb lists only in-frame clones, some missing. The table lists some 150,000 clones, around 60% of them singletons. Sequencing was performed on CD4+ T cells sorted from blood, taken at week 0. The receptors originated from a human donor with alopecia areata.

This chain uses TRBV29-1 with TRBJ2-1, with D uncertain. Looked up from germline, CDR1 is SQVTM and CDR2 is ANQGSEA. The CDR3 covers 14 residues. Between the trimmed V and J ends, which lost 5 bases and 0 bases, there was a span of 11 bases. In DNA form, the CDR3 reads TGCAGCGTTTTTTCGCCGAGCTCCTACAATGAGCAGTTCTTC. Its translation: CSVFSPSSYNEQFF.

The chain carries TRBV29-1 and TRBJ1-5; D gene unclear. This CDR3 is 15 amino acids long. The V gene lost 0 bases and the J gene lost 0 bases, with 9 bases spanning the gap. Germline V gene sequence: CDR1 SQVTM, CDR2 ANQGSEA. The CDR3 DNA sequence: TGCAGCGTTGAAGATCGGGCAGCTAGCAATCAGCCCCAGCATTTT. Translation gives CSVEDRAASNQPQHF.

The V gene is TRBV30, the J gene TRBJ2-3; D is ambiguous. V was pared by 0 bases and J by 5 bases, with 3 bases between. Germline assignment: CDR1 GTSNPN and CDR2 SVGIG (reference sequence). The CDR3 is 11 amino acids. CDR3: CAWSVVDTQYF. The CDR3 DNA sequence: TGTGCCTGGAGTGTTGTAGATACGCAGTATTTT.